This T cell receptor (beta chain) came from a study of graft-versus-host responses after intestinal transplantation. Clones were read by immunoSEQ multiplex PCR, and TCRdb kept only the in-frame ones, dropping some. The repertoire holds 80,000 or so clones, 92% seen once, with around 0.69% in the top ten. As concerns this clone: The antigen is unknown.

General study results and limits: The presence of high graft-versus-host to host-versus-graft clonal ratios in allografts characterized patients with graft-donor T cell macrochimerism.

The CDR3 is 16 residues long. CDR1 and CDR2 from the germline V gene are MGHRA and YSYEKL. J was trimmed by 3 bases and V by 1 base; bases with no gene match: 3. The starting material was PBMCs, obtained 98 days after intestinal transplantation. The clonotype comes from a human patient who received an intestinal transplant, so some T cells may come from the graft donor. The gene calls are TRBV4-1 and TRBJ2-2, with 9 bases fitting TRBD1. CDR3 DNA sequence: TGCGCCAGCAGCCAAGTAGACAGGGGGTACACCGGGGAGCTGTTTTTT. Amino acids: CASSQVDRGYTGELFF.